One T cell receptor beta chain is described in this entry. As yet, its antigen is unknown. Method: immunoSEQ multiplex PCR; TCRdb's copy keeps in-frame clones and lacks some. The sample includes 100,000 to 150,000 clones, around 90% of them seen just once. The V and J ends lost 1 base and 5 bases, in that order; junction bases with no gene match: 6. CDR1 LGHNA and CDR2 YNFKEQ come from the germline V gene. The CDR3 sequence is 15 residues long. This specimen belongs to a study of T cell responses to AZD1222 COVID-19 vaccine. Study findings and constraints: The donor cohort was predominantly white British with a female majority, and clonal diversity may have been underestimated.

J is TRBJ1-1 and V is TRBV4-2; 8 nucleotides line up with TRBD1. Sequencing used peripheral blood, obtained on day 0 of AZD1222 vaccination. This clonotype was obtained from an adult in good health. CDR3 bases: TGTGCCAGCAGCCAAGTGCAGGGGGCGAGAACTGAAGCTTTCTTT. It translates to CASSQVQGARTEAFF.